Here is one T cell receptor beta chain with its context. CDR1 SGDLS and CDR2 YYNGEE come from the germline V gene. V was clipped by 4 bases and J by 0 bases; unmatched bases: 16. The CDR3 consists of 20 residues. The sample is drawn from a study of cytomegalovirus exposure and HLA in healthy donors. The method was immunoSEQ multiplex PCR; TCRdb's version includes in-frame clones alone and lacks a portion of them. The repertoire holds more than 250,000 clones, with about nine tenths as singletons. The sequenced material came from PBMCs. This chain uses TRBV9 with TRBJ2-6; TRBD1 agrees at 7 bases. This clonotype originated in a woman in her thirties in good health and CMV-seropositive. CDR3 DNA sequence: TGTGCCAGCAGCCTTGGAATCCGGACAGGTTCCTTCTCTGGGGCCAACGTCCTGACTTTC. It translates to CASSLGIRTGSFSGANVLTF.